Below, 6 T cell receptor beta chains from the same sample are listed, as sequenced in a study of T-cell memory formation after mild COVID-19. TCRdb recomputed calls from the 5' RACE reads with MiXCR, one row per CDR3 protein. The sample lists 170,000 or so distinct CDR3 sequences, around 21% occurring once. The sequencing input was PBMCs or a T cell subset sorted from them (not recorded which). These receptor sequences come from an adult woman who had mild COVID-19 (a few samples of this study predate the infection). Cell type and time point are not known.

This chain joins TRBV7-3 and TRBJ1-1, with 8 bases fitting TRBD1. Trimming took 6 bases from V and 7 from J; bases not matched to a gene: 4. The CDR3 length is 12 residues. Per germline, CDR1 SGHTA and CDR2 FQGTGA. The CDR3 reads CASSAGTGEAFF. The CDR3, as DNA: TGTGCCAGCAGTGCAGGGACAGGTGAAGCTTTCTTT.

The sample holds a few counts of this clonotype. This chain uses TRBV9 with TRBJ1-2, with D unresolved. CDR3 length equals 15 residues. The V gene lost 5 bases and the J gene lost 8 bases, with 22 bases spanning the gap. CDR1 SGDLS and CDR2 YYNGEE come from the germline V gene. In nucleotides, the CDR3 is TGTGCCAGCAGTGACCGAACAAGCCCTACAATGGGCTACACCTTC. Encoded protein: CASSDRTSPTMGYTF.

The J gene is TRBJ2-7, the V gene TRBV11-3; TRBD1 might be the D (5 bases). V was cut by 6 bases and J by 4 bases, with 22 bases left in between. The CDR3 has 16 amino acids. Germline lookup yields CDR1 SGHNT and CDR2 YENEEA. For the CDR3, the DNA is TGTGCCAGCAGTTCTTGGGCAGGGCCAGGAAGGTACGAGCAGTACTTC. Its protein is CASSSWAGPGRYEQYF.

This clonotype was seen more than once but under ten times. The CDR3 DNA sequence: TGTGCCACCAGTGAGCCGGGACAGGGTCCCTACAATGAGCAGTTCTTC. Protein product: CATSEPGQGPYNEQFF. V is TRBV24-1 and J is TRBJ2-1; 9 positions match TRBD1. This CDR3 is built from 16 residues. CDR1 and CDR2 from the germline V gene are KGHDR and SFDVKD. Trimming cost V 4 bases and J 2 bases; bases outside gene matches: 5.

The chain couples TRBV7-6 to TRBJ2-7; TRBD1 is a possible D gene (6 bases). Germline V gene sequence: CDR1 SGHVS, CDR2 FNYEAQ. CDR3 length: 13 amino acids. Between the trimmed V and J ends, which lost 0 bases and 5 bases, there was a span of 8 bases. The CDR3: CASSLAGDNEQYF. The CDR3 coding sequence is TGTGCCAGCAGCTTAGCCGGGGACAACGAGCAGTACTTC.

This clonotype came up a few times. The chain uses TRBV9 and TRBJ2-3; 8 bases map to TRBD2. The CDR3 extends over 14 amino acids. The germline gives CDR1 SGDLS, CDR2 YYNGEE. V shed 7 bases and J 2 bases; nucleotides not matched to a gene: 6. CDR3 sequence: CASGSGGITDTQYF. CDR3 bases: TGTGCCAGCGGGTCGGGAGGGATCACAGATACGCAGTATTTT.